The 28 T cell receptor beta chains reported below all come from one sample, sequenced in a study of T cells after yellow fever vaccination (dated by TCRdb to between 2018 and 2020). The treatment or condition tag for this specimen amounts to: live attenuated yellow fever vaccine strain. The library was prepared using 5' RACE. Sequencing relied on an Illumina NovaSeq 6000. Clones were called with MiXCR by TCRdb after fastp trimmed the public reads at Q25, and only in-frame beta chains were retained. Every CDR3 protein is listed once, alongside the most common genes and DNA of its rows. This sample is represented by about 310,000 distinct CDR3 sequences; 3.6% of them were singletons. The ten most abundant clones make up about 25% of the sample. This specimen consisted of PBMCs, obtained on the day of the yellow fever booster vaccination. The receptors come from a man between 18 and 35 years old who received the YFV17D yellow fever vaccine.

V gene TRBV10-3 combines with J gene TRBJ1-1; D perhaps matches TRBD1 (5 bases). The V end was cut by 0 bases, the J end by 3 bases, with 8 bases between. Germline CDR1 reads ENHRY; CDR2 reads SYGVKD. The CDR3 length is 14 residues. DNA of the CDR3: TGTGCCATCAGTGAGTCCGGGGGGGACACTGAAGCTTTCTTT. This translates into CAISESGGDTEAFF.

This sequence joins TRBV20-1 and TRBJ1-4, with a possible D match to TRBD1 (5 bases). Germline CDR1 reads DFQATT; CDR2 reads SNEGSKA (reference sequence). The CDR3 has 14 residues. V was clipped by 0 bases and J by 8 bases, with 13 bases between them. CDR3 in DNA: TGCAGTGCTAGAGATCAGGGAATAGGGGAAAAACTGTTTTTT. It encodes CSARDQGIGEKLFF.

This clonotype was observed many times. This chain connects TRBV7-9 to TRBJ1-1, with D unresolved. With 8 bases removed from V and 7 bases from J, the gap between germline ends came to 17 bases. This CDR3 region has 13 residues. Germline CDR1 reads SEHNR; CDR2 reads FQNEAQ (reference sequence). Here the CDR3 DNA reads TGTGCCAGCTCTGAACCTCCTCGCGTTGAAGCTTTCTTT. Translated, it gives CASSEPPRVEAFF.

This chain links TRBV6-6 with TRBJ2-3, with 9 bases fitting TRBD2. V shed 4 bases, J shed 2 bases, and the junction held 10 bases outside the gene matches. This CDR3 is built from 17 residues. Germline V gives CDR1 MNHNY, CDR2 SVGAGI (reference sequence). The CDR3: CASSSKWRGGTTDTQYF. CDR3 nucleotide sequence: TGTGCCAGCAGTTCCAAGTGGCGGGGGGGAACCACAGATACGCAGTATTTT.

The table lists this clonotype with many counts. The chain recombines TRBV28 with TRBJ1-5, with D possibly matching TRBD1 (5 bases). The V end was cut by 6 bases, the J end by 5 bases, with 11 bases between. The CDR3 sequence is 13 residues long. Germline assignment: CDR1 MDHEN and CDR2 SYDVKM. The CDR3 region has the DNA TGTGCCAGCAGGCAGGGAAGACATCAGCCCCAGCATTTT. Protein: CASRQGRHQPQHF.

This clonotype was counted ten times or more. J is TRBJ2-2 and V is TRBV28, with 11 bases identical to TRBD2. The junction had 5 bases not matched to a gene; V was cut back by 5 bases and J by 6 bases. Germline CDR1 is MDHEN and CDR2 is SYDVKM. The CDR3 has 15 residues. In DNA form, the CDR3 reads TGTGCCAGCAGTATAGCGGGGGGGCGATCCGGGGAGCTGTTTTTT. It translates to CASSIAGGRSGELFF. The variable domain in full, with the rest retrieved from reference TRBV28 and TRBJ2-2, is DVKVTQSSRYLVKRTGEKVFLECVQDMDHENMFWYRQDPGLGLRLIYFSYDVKMKEKGDIPEGYSVSREKKERFSLILESASTNQTSMYLCASSIAGGRSGELFFGEGSRLTVL.

This chain links TRBV5-1 with TRBJ1-4; a weak D match, TRBD1 (6 bases). Germline CDR1 reads SGHRS; CDR2 reads YFSETQ. The CDR3 is made up of 17 amino acids. V lost 4 bases to trimming and J lost 0 bases, with 16 bases between them. CDR3 nucleotide sequence: TGCGCCAGCAGCCTCGACAGGCGCGTTGCAACTAATGAAAAACTGTTTTTT. This codes for CASSLDRRVATNEKLFF.

This chain uses TRBV20-1 with TRBJ1-2; 11 nucleotides align to TRBD1. CDR3 length: 14 residues. The junction had 4 bases not matched to a gene; V was cut back by 6 bases and J by 1 base. The germline V gene has CDR1 DFQATT and CDR2 SNEGSKA (reference sequence). CDR3 nucleotide sequence: TGCAGTGCCCGGGGACAGGGGGATAACTATGGCTACACCTTC. Translation gives CSARGQGDNYGYTF.

At least ten counts were recorded for this clonotype. V and J are TRBV5-1 and TRBJ2-7; 8 nucleotides align to TRBD2. Germline loops: CDR1 SGHRS, CDR2 YFSETQ. The ends lost 0 bases at V and 5 bases at J; junction bases unmatched: 4. The CDR3 totals 14 residues. CDR3 amino acids: CASSLAGGQHEQYV. CDR3 bases: TGCGCCAGCAGCTTGGCGGGGGGGCAACACGAGCAGTACGTC.

At least ten counts were recorded for this clonotype. This rearrangement joins TRBV20-1 to TRBJ2-5, with TRBD2 identical over 11 bases. The V gene end was trimmed by 4 bases and the J gene end by 8 bases; junction bases not matched to a gene: 9. CDR3 size: 14 residues. From germline, CDR1 is DFQATT and CDR2 SNEGSKA (reference sequence). CDR3 residues: CSAKLAGVAGTQYF. In DNA form, the CDR3 reads TGCAGTGCTAAACTAGCGGGGGTAGCCGGTACCCAGTACTTC.

The chain carries TRBV5-1 and TRBJ2-1, with D possibly matching TRBD1 (5 bases). This CDR3 is 16 amino acids long. Germline values: CDR1 SGHRS, CDR2 YFSETQ. Deletions cut 4 bases from V and 7 bases from J, with 21 bases between. DNA of the CDR3: TGCGCCAGCAGCCTCTCCTTCCCTGGGGCCCCGAATGAGCAGTTCTTC. This encodes CASSLSFPGAPNEQFF.

V usage is TRBV15 and J usage is TRBJ2-7; D possibly corresponds to TRBD1 (5 bases). This CDR3 contains 13 residues. With 3 bases removed from V and 2 bases from J, the gap between germline ends came to 8 bases. Germline V gene lookup returns CDR1 LNHNV and CDR2 YYDKDF (reference sequence). Here the CDR3 reads CATSRDTTYEQYV. The CDR3, as DNA: TGTGCCACCAGCAGGGACACTACCTACGAGCAGTACGTC.

This clonotype was seen at least ten times. The CDR3 DNA reads as TGTGCCAGCAGTTCTGGGCTACTGAACAATGAGCAGTTCTTC. It is translated as CASSSGLLNNEQFF. This rearrangement joins TRBV6-2 or TRBV6-3 to TRBJ2-1; D gene unclear. V lost 4 bases and J lost 5, with 12 bases in between. The germline gives CDR1 MNHEY, CDR2 SVGEGT. The CDR3 runs to 14 residues.

This clonotype was detected ten times or more. The chain combines TRBV4-3 with TRBJ2-3; D is perhaps TRBD1 (5 bases). CDR3 size: 14 residues. Germline V CDR1 and CDR2: LGHNA, YSLEER. V was shortened by 7 bases and J by 2 bases, with 13 bases between the two germline ends. In DNA, the CDR3 is TGCGCCAGCACCTCAGGGTTGAACACAGATACGCAGTATTTT. It yields the protein CASTSGLNTDTQYF.

This rearrangement joins TRBV6-4 to TRBJ1-2; possibly TRBD1 for D (5 bases). The V end lost 3 bases, the J end lost 2 bases, and 13 bases lay between the germline ends. Germline-derived CDR1 and CDR2 are MRHNA and SNTAGT. The CDR3 contains 15 residues. The DNA for the CDR3 is TGTGCCAGCAGTGAATTCGGGACTGGGAACTATGGCTACACCTTC. It specifies CASSEFGTGNYGYTF.

This clonotype turned up a few times. This CDR3 reads CASSLAGRTLYNEQFF. The CDR3 DNA reads as TGTGCCAGCAGCTTAGCGGGACGAACACTCTACAATGAGCAGTTCTTC. The chain employs TRBV7-2 and TRBJ2-1; either TRBD1 or TRBD2 may fit D (5 bases each). Trimming cost V 0 bases and J 3 bases, with 12 bases left between them. This CDR3 is 16 amino acids long. Germline CDR1 reads SGHTA; CDR2 reads FQGNSA.

The chain is built from TRBV2 and TRBJ2-3; no clear D gene. The CDR3 loop spans 13 amino acids. The V end was cut by 7 bases, the J end by 2 bases, with 10 bases between. Germline V gives CDR1 SNHLY, CDR2 FYNNEI. The CDR3 sequence: CASNGEYTDTQYF. The CDR3 DNA is TGTGCCAGCAACGGCGAATACACAGATACGCAGTATTTT.

This clonotype has ten or more counts. This chain joins TRBV20-1 and TRBJ2-5; D remains unclear. The CDR3 totals 14 residues. Per the germline V gene, CDR1 is DFQATT and CDR2 is SNEGSKA (reference sequence). The V and J ends lost 0 bases and 1 base respectively, with 9 bases between them. The CDR3 reads CSARDLLTQETQYF. For the CDR3, the DNA is TGCAGTGCTAGAGATCTACTTACCCAAGAGACCCAGTACTTC.

V is TRBV5-1 and J is TRBJ1-1; unclear D gene. The germline V gene encodes CDR1 SGHRS and CDR2 YFSETQ. Trimming cost V 1 base and J 4 bases, with 11 bases left between them. CDR3 length: 14 amino acids. The CDR3 bases are TGCGCCAGCAGCTTGTCCGGTGATAGCACTGAAGCTTTCTTT. Translated, it gives CASSLSGDSTEAFF.

The chain has TRBV30 and TRBJ2-7, with 9 nucleotides matching TRBD1. Germline V gene data show CDR1 as GTSNPN and CDR2 as SVGIG (reference sequence). The CDR3 is made up of 15 amino acids. V lost 6 bases, J lost 0 bases, and 9 bases stayed unmatched. CDR3 loop: CACNTGQGSSYEQYF. The CDR3 nucleotides read TGTGCCTGCAACACGGGACAGGGAAGCTCCTACGAGCAGTACTTC. The whole variable domain, remainder taken from reference TRBV30 and TRBJ2-7, is SQTIHQWPATLVQPVGSPLSLECTVEGTSNPNLYWYRQAAGRGLQLLFYSVGIGQISSEVPQNLSASRPQDRQFILSSKKLLLSDSGFYLCACNTGQGSSYEQYFGPGTRLTVT.

The chain links TRBV5-4 to TRBJ2-7; 13 positions match TRBD2. Per the germline V gene, CDR1 is SGHNT and CDR2 is YYREEE (reference sequence). Unmatched junction bases numbered 4, after V lost 4 bases and J lost 3 bases. The CDR3 loop spans 15 amino acids. CDR3 DNA sequence: TGTGCCAGCAGCCTGGGGACTAGCGGGGACTACGAGCAGTACTTC. Translation gives CASSLGTSGDYEQYF.

The rearrangement links TRBV6-5 to TRBJ2-3; no reliable D call. The length of the CDR3 is 14 residues. Germline V gives CDR1 MNHEY, CDR2 SVGAGI. V gave up 0 bases and J gave up 5 bases, with 9 bases separating them. The CDR3, as DNA: TGTGCCAGCAGTTACTCGGCCAACGGAGATACGCAGTATTTT. Its protein is CASSYSANGDTQYF.

The V and J genes are TRBV10-2 and TRBJ2-7; weak D call: TRBD2 (5 bases). The V end lost 3 bases, the J end lost 3 bases, and 15 bases lay between the germline ends. The CDR3 is 15 residues long. Germline CDR1 WSHSY, CDR2 SAAADI. The CDR3 DNA follows: TGCGCCAGCAGTGACCCTAGTGGACTCTTCTACGAGCAGTACTTC. This codes for CASSDPSGLFYEQYF.

The chain is built from TRBV5-6 and TRBJ2-2; TRBD1 matches at 7 bases. Germline V lookup: CDR1 SGHDT, CDR2 YYEEEE. The CDR3 sequence is 17 residues long. The V and J ends lost 1 base and 7 bases, in that order; junction bases with no gene match: 13. For the CDR3, the DNA is TGTGCCAGCAGCTTGTTCGGGCAGGGGGATTTGGTCGGGGAGCTGTTTTTT. The encoded protein is CASSLFGQGDLVGELFF.

This clonotype occurred a few times. V and J are TRBV5-1 and TRBJ2-1; D may match TRBD1 or TRBD2 (5 bases each). In germline, CDR1 is SGHRS, CDR2 YFSETQ. Trimming left V 5 bases short and J 5 bases short, with 11 bases between. This CDR3 region has 13 residues. The CDR3 region is CASRLGPHNEQFF. CDR3 sequence (DNA): TGCGCCAGCAGACTGGGACCCCACAATGAGCAGTTCTTC.

The sample holds many counts of this clonotype. The V gene is TRBV7-9, the J gene TRBJ1-5; D unresolved. The ends were cut back, 6 bases at V and 6 bases at J, with 15 bases in the middle. The germline CDR1 and CDR2 sequences are SEHNR and FQNEAQ (reference sequence). This CDR3 region has 14 residues. Written as DNA, the CDR3 is TGTGCCAGCAGTCTAGCGGGGTCGGGTCAGCCCCAGCATTTT. Translation gives CASSLAGSGQPQHF.

This clonotype was seen ten or more times. This chain uses TRBV20-1 with TRBJ1-4; tentative D call: TRBD1 (6 bases). The CDR3 has 13 residues. Germline CDR1 and CDR2: DFQATT and SNEGSKA (reference sequence). The CDR3 loop reads CGAGGATNEKLFF. The CDR3 DNA reads as TGCGGGGCCGGGGGCGCAACTAATGAAAAACTGTTTTTT.

This clonotype was counted between two and nine times. The chain is built from TRBV7-2 and TRBJ1-1, with no clear D. The CDR3 length is 14 residues. Germline CDR1 reads SGHTA; CDR2 reads FQGNSA. Trimming left V 1 base short and J 0 bases short, with 6 bases between. DNA for the CDR3: TGTGCCAGCAGCTTAGAACCTATGAACACTGAAGCTTTCTTT. Translating gives CASSLEPMNTEAFF.